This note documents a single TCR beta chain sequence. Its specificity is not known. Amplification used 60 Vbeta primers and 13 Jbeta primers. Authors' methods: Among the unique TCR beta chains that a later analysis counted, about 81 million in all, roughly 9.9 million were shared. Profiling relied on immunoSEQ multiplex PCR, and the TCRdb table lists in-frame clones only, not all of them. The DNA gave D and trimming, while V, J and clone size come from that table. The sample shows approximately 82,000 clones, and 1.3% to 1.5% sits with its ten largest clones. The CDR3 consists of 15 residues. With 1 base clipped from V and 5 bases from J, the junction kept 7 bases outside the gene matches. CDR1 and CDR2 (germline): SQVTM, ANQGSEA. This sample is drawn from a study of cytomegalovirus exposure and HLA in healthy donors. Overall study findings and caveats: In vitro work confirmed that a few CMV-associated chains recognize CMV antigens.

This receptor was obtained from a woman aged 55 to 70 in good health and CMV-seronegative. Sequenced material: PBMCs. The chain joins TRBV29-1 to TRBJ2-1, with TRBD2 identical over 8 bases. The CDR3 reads CSVEAGGAANNEQFF. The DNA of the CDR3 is TGCAGCGTTGAAGCGGGGGGGGCGGCTAACAATGAGCAGTTCTTC.